This TCR beta chain comes out of a study of low-dose radiotherapy and immunotherapy resistance in tumors. Gene-specific TRAV and TRBV primers were used for first-strand cDNA, covering alpha and beta chains. TCRs were put through 20 PCR cycles of amplification with Phusion. A constant-region primer and the V-primer adapter served as the primer pair. MiXCR was run by TCRdb on the reads, yielding one entry per CDR3 protein. The repertoire has under 90,000 distinct CDR3 sequences, 15% to 20% of them found once; the top ten carry roughly 2.8%. This clonotype came up many times. The CDR3 has 12 amino acids. Looked up from germline, CDR1 is SQVTM and CDR2 is ANQGSEA. V was pared by 4 bases and J by 4 bases, with 3 bases of the junction left unmatched. Time point reported: before trial treatment. The therapy administered to donors comprised nivolumab, ipilimumab, aspirin, low-dose cyclophosphamide and low-dose radiotherapy.

The clonotype originates from a male donor with prostate cancer. The chain links TRBV29-1 to TRBJ1-2; TRBD1 matches at 7 bases. Sequenced material: PBMCs, taken before treatment. The CDR3 spells CSVAQGGYGYTF. The CDR3 nucleotides read TGCAGCGTTGCCCAGGGGGGCTATGGCTACACCTTC.